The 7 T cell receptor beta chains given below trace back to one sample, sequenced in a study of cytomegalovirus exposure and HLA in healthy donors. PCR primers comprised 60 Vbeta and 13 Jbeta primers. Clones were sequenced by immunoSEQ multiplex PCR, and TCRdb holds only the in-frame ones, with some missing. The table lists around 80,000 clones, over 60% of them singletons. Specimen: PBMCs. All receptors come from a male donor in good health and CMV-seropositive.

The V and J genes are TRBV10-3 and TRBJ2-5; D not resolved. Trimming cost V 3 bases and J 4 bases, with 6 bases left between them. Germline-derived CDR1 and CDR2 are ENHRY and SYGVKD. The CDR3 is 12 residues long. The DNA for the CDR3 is TGTGCCATCAGTGAAAAGCGAGAGACCCAGTACTTC. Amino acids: CAISEKRETQYF.

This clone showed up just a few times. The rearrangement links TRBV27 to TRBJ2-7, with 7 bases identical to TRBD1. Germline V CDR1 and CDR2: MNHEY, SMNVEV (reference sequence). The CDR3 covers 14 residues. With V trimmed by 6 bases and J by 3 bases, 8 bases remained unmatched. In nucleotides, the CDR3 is TGTGCCAGCAGCGCCAGACAGGGAAACTACGAGCAGTACTTC. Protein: CASSARQGNYEQYF.

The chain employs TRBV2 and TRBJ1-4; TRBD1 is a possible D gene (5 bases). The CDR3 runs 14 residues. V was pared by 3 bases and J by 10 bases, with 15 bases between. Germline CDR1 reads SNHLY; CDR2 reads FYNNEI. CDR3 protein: CASSDGRGRVKLFF. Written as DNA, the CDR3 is TGTGCCAGCAGTGACGGGAGGGGCAGGGTAAAACTGTTTTTT.

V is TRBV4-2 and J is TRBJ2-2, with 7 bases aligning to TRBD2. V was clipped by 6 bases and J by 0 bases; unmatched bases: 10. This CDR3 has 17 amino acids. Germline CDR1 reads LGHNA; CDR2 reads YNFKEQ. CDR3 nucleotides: TGTGCCAGCAGTCTTCGAATCGGGGGGTCGAACACCGGGGAGCTGTTTTTT. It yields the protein CASSLRIGGSNTGELFF.

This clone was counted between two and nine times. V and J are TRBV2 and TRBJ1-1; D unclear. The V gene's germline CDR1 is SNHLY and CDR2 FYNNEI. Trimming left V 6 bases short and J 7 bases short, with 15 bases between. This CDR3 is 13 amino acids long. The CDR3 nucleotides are TGTGCCAGCAGCCGCAAGATGAGTAATGAAGCTTTCTTT. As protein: CASSRKMSNEAFF. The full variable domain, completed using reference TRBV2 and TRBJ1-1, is EPEVTQTPSHQVTQMGQEVILRCVPISNHLYFYWYRQILGQKVEFLVSFYNNEISEKSEIFDDQFSVERPDGSNFTLKIRSTKLEDSAMYFCASSRKMSNEAFFGQGTRLTVV.

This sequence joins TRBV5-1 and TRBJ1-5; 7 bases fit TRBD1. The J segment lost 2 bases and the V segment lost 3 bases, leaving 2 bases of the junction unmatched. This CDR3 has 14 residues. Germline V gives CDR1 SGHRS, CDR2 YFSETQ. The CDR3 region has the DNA TGCGCCAGCAGCTGGACAGGAGGCAATCAGCCCCAGCATTTT. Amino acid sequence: CASSWTGGNQPQHF.

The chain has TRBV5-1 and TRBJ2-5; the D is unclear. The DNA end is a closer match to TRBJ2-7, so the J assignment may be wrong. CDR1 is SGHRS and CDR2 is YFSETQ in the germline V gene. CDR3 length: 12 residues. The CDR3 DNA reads TGCGCCAGCAGCTTGGGAGATTACGAGCAGTACTTC. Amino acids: CASSLGDYEQYF.